This T cell receptor beta chain was identified during a study of human T cells and chemical hapten exposure. Looking at the study overall: The variation in per-sample TCR yields arose mainly from small differences in pooled library volumes.

This clonotype was seen at least ten times. What it binds is not known. Single cDNA molecules in the library carried unique molecular identifiers attached during preparation. TCRdb re-called the RACE reads with MiXCR, one entry per CDR3 protein. Altogether about 110,000 distinct CDR3 sequences are present, more than 9.5% being singletons, with the ten largest covering 3.5%. Overall study findings and caveats: Versus controls, expanded TCRs had significantly more large CDR3 similarity clusters.

Time point given: patch test 1, 2 weeks after DPC sensitization. Treatment given: therapeutic diphenylcyclopropenone sensitization with weekly scalp DPC. The study enrolled 18 to 70-year-old alopecia patients suitable for DPC. Germline V CDR1 and CDR2: SGHDN, FVKESK. The ends were cut back, 4 bases at V and 7 bases at J, with 13 bases in the middle. The CDR3 spans 14 residues. V gene TRBV14 combines with J gene TRBJ2-2; D is possibly TRBD1 or TRBD2 (5 bases each). This TCR came from a middle-aged woman with alopecia areata. Some clones in this sample may be carry-over from other donors' samples. The sample here was whole blood, taken in connection with sensitization to the hapten diphenylcyclopropenone (DPC). CDR3 residues: CASSRGTKVGELFF. The CDR3 bases are TGTGCCAGCAGCCGTGGGACCAAAGTCGGGGAGCTGTTTTTT.